This T cell receptor beta chain was sequenced in a study of human T cells and chemical hapten exposure. Whole-study results and caveats: The count of PT1 expanded TCRs correlated positively with patch test score. Expanded TCRs made up significantly more big CDR3 similarity clusters than controls did.

Germline V gives CDR1 MRHNA, CDR2 SNTAGT. V trimming: 6 bases; J trimming: 2 bases; junction bases outside the gene matches: 1. CDR3 length: 14 amino acids. Ten or more counts support this clonotype. Its antigen remains unknown. In the original workflow: Per sample, the median was around 100,000 TCRs, with values from roughly 23,000 to 700,000. TCRdb fed the RACE reads into MiXCR, producing one record per CDR3 protein. TCRdb's processing, not the authors', yielded these V and J calls. The sample contains roughly 50,000 distinct CDR3 sequences, 9.9% of which appear only once. As to time point: patch test 3, about 24 weeks after DPC sensitization. Stated treatment: therapeutic diphenylcyclopropenone sensitization with weekly scalp DPC. Every donor had alopecia and was 18 to 70 years old; all were suitable for DPC.

The sequence came from a woman aged 40 to 55 with alopecia areata. Some clones in this sample may be carry-over from other donors' samples. This sequence joins TRBV6-4 and TRBJ2-2; the match to TRBD1 covers 9 bases. Sample: whole blood, taken in connection with sensitization to the hapten diphenylcyclopropenone (DPC). The CDR3 region is CASRGQGNTGELFF. The DNA of the CDR3 is TGTGCCAGCAGGGGACAGGGTAACACCGGGGAGCTGTTTTTT.